This T cell receptor beta chain was recovered during a study of radiotherapy plus CTLA-4 blockade in lung cancer. About the study: Disease control was seen in 31% of patients, objective responses in 18%.

Profiling relied on immunoSEQ multiplex PCR, and the TCRdb table lists in-frame clones only, not all of them. The sample lists about 98,000 clones; around 83% were seen once. Receiving focal radiation plus CTLA-4 blockade with ipilimumab were patients who had chemo-refractory metastatic non-small-cell lung cancer. Material: peripheral blood, obtained from a patient treated with radiotherapy plus ipilimumab. This TCR came from a human donor with non-small cell lung cancer who had a partial response to radiotherapy plus ipilimumab.

CDR3 bases: TGCGCCAGCAGCCGACAGGGGGCAAACACCGGGGAGCTGTTTTTT. Its protein is CASSRQGANTGELFF. This chain joins TRBV5-1 and TRBJ2-2; 10 bases align to TRBD1. The germline V gene has CDR1 SGHRS and CDR2 YFSETQ. The J segment lost 2 bases and the V segment lost 4 bases, leaving 2 bases of the junction unmatched. The CDR3 has 15 amino acids.